This T cell receptor (beta chain) was recovered during a study of coeliac disease. On the study more broadly: The study queried TRBV7-2 bias without high-resolution HLA data. Findings and caveats of the study: Lower clonality than controls marked TRB and TRG repertoires from active celiac intraepithelial and lamina propria samples. Few TRB amino acid sequences were shared between samples; most were unique.

Looked up from germline, CDR1 is MNHNS and CDR2 is SASEGT. CDR3 length: 11 residues. Trimming left V 4 bases short and J 7 bases short, with 7 bases between. The data were produced by immunoSEQ multiplex PCR, yet TCRdb's version contains in-frame clones alone and is incomplete. Here the sample spans thousands of clones, almost 70% being singletons. This clone occurred a few times. Antigen: not known. What was sequenced was lamina propria lymphocytes from the gut. The TCR comes from a woman under 30 with active celiac disease. The chain carries TRBV6-1 and TRBJ2-5; maybe TRBD2 (5 bases). This chain's CDR3 is CASSVAGTQYF. The CDR3 region has the DNA TGTGCCAGCAGTGTCGCGGGGACCCAGTACTTC.